This T cell receptor (beta chain) is drawn from a study of cytomegalovirus exposure and HLA in healthy donors. The study, taken as a whole, reports: Common viral pathogens (according to a later analysis) appeared linked to several of the most significant clusters. The study labeled approximately 150 TCR beta chains cytomegalovirus-associated.

Notes on this clone: Its specificity is unknown.

The PCR made use of 60 Vbeta and 13 Jbeta primers. TCRdb's copy holds only in-frame clones and misses some; the assay was immunoSEQ multiplex PCR. The table has roughly 250,000 clones, about four fifths seen once; the top ten hold approximately 0.3%. Looked up from germline, CDR1 is MNHEY and CDR2 is SMNVEV (reference sequence). Deletions cut 5 bases from V and 0 bases from J, with 17 bases between. The CDR3 extends over 17 amino acids. The V call is TRBV27, the J call TRBJ2-1; tentative D call: TRBD2 (6 bases). Sequencing used PBMCs. The TCR sequence derives from a girl aged 2-15 years in good health and CMV-seronegative. CDR3 in amino acids: CASSGSFGGSSYNEQFF. CDR3 sequence (DNA): TGTGCCAGCAGTGGCTCCTTTGGAGGGAGCTCCTACAATGAGCAGTTCTTC.